The 16 T cell receptor beta chains in this list originate from one sample, sequenced in a study of cytomegalovirus exposure and HLA in healthy donors. Primers included in the PCR were 60 Vbeta and 13 Jbeta primers. Sequencing used immunoSEQ multiplex PCR; TCRdb keeps in-frame clones, though not all of them. The table lists around 130,000 clones, 60% to 85% of them singletons, with around 0.92% in the top ten. Material: PBMCs. All receptors derive from a human donor in good health.

The J gene is TRBJ2-7, the V gene TRBV11-2; 10 bases fit TRBD1. The CDR3 spans 14 residues. V lost 4 bases, J lost 2 bases, and 2 bases stayed unmatched. Germline lookup yields CDR1 SGHAT and CDR2 FQNNGV. This CDR3 is CASSSGTGAYEQYF. The CDR3 DNA reads TGTGCCAGCAGCTCCGGGACAGGGGCCTACGAGCAGTACTTC. Full variable domain (rest looked up from reference TRBV11-2 and TRBJ2-7): EAGVAQSPRYKIIEKRQSVAFWCNPISGHATLYWYQQILGQGPKLLIQFQNNGVVDDSQLPKDRFSAERLKGVDSTLKIQPAKLEDSAVYLCASSSGTGAYEQYFGPGTRLTVT.

The rearrangement links TRBV7-8 to TRBJ2-7, with D perhaps TRBD1 (6 bases). The V end was cut by 5 bases, the J end by 4 bases, with 21 bases between. In germline, CDR1 is SGHVS, CDR2 FQNEAQ. The CDR3 has 16 amino acids. Here the CDR3 DNA reads TGTGCCAGCAGCGCCAGGGGTTGGGGGAGTGAGTACGAGCAGTACTTC. This codes for CASSARGWGSEYEQYF. Looking up the rest from reference TRBV7-8 and TRBJ2-7 gives the full variable domain: GAGVSQSPRYKVAKRGQDVALRCDPISGHVSLFWYQQALGQGPEFLTYFQNEAQLDKSGLPSDRFFAERPEGSVSTLKIQRTQQEDSAVYLCASSARGWGSEYEQYFGPGTRLTVT.

The chain recombines TRBV29-1 with TRBJ2-5; D may be TRBD2 (6 bases). In germline, CDR1 is SQVTM, CDR2 ANQGSEA. The CDR3 contains 15 residues. V gave up 0 bases and J gave up 4 bases, with 15 bases separating them. The CDR3 nucleotides read TGCAGCGTTGAAGATTTTATGGAGGGGCGAGAGACCCAGTACTTC. Translated: CSVEDFMEGRETQYF. The whole variable domain, remainder taken from reference TRBV29-1 and TRBJ2-5, is SAVISQKPSRDICQRGTSLTIQCQVDSQVTMMFWYRQQPGQSLTLIATANQGSEATYESGFVIDKFPISRPNLTFSTLTVSNMSPEDSSIYLCSVEDFMEGRETQYFGPGTRLLVL.

In its sample, this clone was seen a few times. CDR3 bases: TGCGCCAGCAGCTTAGGGACAGAAGCTTTCTTT. It is translated as CASSLGTEAFF. This chain uses TRBV5-1 with TRBJ1-1, with a weak D call TRBD1 (6 bases). CDR3 size: 11 residues. CDR1 is SGHRS and CDR2 is YFSETQ in the germline V gene. Trimming removed 2 bases at V and 8 bases at J, with 7 bases between.

The chain combines TRBV6-1 with TRBJ1-2; 9 bases are a match to TRBD1. The germline gives CDR1 MNHNS, CDR2 SASEGT. The J segment lost 1 base and the V segment lost 10 bases, leaving 7 bases of the junction unmatched. The CDR3 is 14 residues long. For the CDR3, the DNA is TGTGCCACCTCAAGGACAGGGGATAACTATGGCTACACCTTC. This translates into CATSRTGDNYGYTF.

The rearrangement joins TRBV7-3 to TRBJ2-5, with D possibly being TRBD2 (6 bases). The CDR3 contains 14 residues. Trimming removed 1 base from V and 1 base from J, with 7 bases in between. Germline CDR1 reads SGHTA; CDR2 reads FQGTGA. CDR3 in amino acids: CASSLMGLQETQYF. In DNA, the CDR3 is TGTGCCAGCAGCTTAATGGGACTCCAAGAGACCCAGTACTTC. The full variable domain, rest sourced from reference TRBV7-3 and TRBJ2-5, is GAGVSQTPSNKVTEKGKYVELRCDPISGHTALYWYRQSLGQGPEFLIYFQGTGAADDSGLPNDRFFAVRPEGSVSTLKIQRTERGDSAVYLCASSLMGLQETQYFGPGTRLLVL.

The chain recombines TRBV7-6 with TRBJ1-5, with 7 bases lining up with TRBD1. The CDR3 has 14 amino acids. V was pared by 3 bases and J by 5 bases, with 4 bases of the junction left unmatched. Germline V gene lookup returns CDR1 SGHVS and CDR2 FNYEAQ. The CDR3 nucleotides read TGTGCCAGCAGCTTCGGGACAGCGGATCAGCCCCAGCATTTT. Encoded protein: CASSFGTADQPQHF.

The V and J genes are TRBV4-2 and TRBJ2-5; D is possibly TRBD2 (6 bases). Between the trimmed V and J ends, which lost 4 bases and 2 bases, there was a span of 14 bases. The CDR3 extends over 15 amino acids. CDR1 and CDR2 from the germline V gene are LGHNA and YNFKEQ. CDR3 sequence (DNA): TGTGCCAGCAGCCGGACTTGGGGGGATCAAGAGACCCAGTACTTC. Encoded protein: CASSRTWGDQETQYF.

Regarding this clone: Other DNA sequences of this sample code for an identical CDR3. The chain is built from TRBV6-5 and TRBJ2-7; a possible D gene is TRBD1 (5 bases). Trimming shortened V by 2 bases and J by 2 bases, and 10 bases separated the two germline ends. The CDR3 runs to 14 residues. Germline V gene lookup returns CDR1 MNHEY and CDR2 SVGAGI. CDR3 residues: CASSYGQGPYEQYF. Written as DNA, the CDR3 is TGTGCCAGCAGTTACGGGCAGGGCCCCTACGAGCAGTACTTC.

This sequence joins TRBV5-5 and TRBJ1-5; D may be TRBD1 (5 bases). Germline V gene data show CDR1 as SGHKS and CDR2 as YYEKEE (reference sequence). V shed 2 bases and J shed 4 bases, with 7 bases lying between them. The CDR3 spans 13 residues. CDR3 DNA sequence: TGTGCCAGCAGCTTCCAGGGTAATCAGCCCCAGCATTTT. The encoded protein is CASSFQGNQPQHF.

This clone was detected once. This sequence joins TRBV4-2 and TRBJ1-6; 8 bases map to TRBD1. This CDR3 is built from 16 residues. V trimming: 4 bases; J trimming: 10 bases; junction bases outside the gene matches: 12. CDR1 LGHNA and CDR2 YNFKEQ come from the germline V gene. For the CDR3, the DNA is TGTGCCAGCAGCCCCCGGGGGGCAGGGGGCGCATCACCCCTCCACTTT. Amino acids: CASSPRGAGGASPLHF.

V and J are TRBV4-2 and TRBJ1-2; D might be TRBD1 (5 bases). This CDR3 has 13 amino acids. V was shortened by 4 bases and J by 0 bases, with 6 bases between the two germline ends. CDR1 is LGHNA, CDR2 YNFKEQ, per germline. CDR3 nucleotide sequence: TGTGCCAGCAGCCTGGGGCCTAACTATGGCTACACCTTC. It yields the protein CASSLGPNYGYTF.

The V gene is TRBV19, the J gene TRBJ1-1, with D possibly matching TRBD1 (5 bases). The CDR3 is 15 amino acids. Trimming took off 7 bases at V and 3 bases at J, with 18 bases between the two ends. Germline V gene sequence: CDR1 LNHDA, CDR2 SQIVND (reference sequence). The CDR3 DNA reads as TGTGCCAGTAACCGACCGGCAGGGTGGGACACTGAAGCTTTCTTT. Encoded protein: CASNRPAGWDTEAFF. Together with reference TRBV19 and TRBJ1-1, the CDR3 gives the full variable domain: DGGITQSPKYLFRKEGQNVTLSCEQNLNHDAMYWYRQDPGQGLRLIYYSQIVNDFQKGDIAEGYSVSREKKESFPLTVTSAQKNPTAFYLCASNRPAGWDTEAFFGQGTRLTVV.

The gene calls are TRBV11-2 and TRBJ1-2; a possible D gene is TRBD1 (5 bases). The CDR3 loop spans 12 amino acids. Germline V gene lookup returns CDR1 SGHAT and CDR2 FQNNGV. CDR3 amino acids: CATGESDYGYTF. CDR3 coding DNA: TGTGCAACGGGGGAGTCGGACTATGGCTACACCTTC.

This chain joins TRBV6-1 and TRBJ2-4, with D hard to call. The germline V gene encodes CDR1 MNHNS and CDR2 SASEGT. Between the trimmed V and J ends, which lost 6 bases and 0 bases, there was a span of 12 bases. This CDR3 spans 15 amino acids. CDR3 sequence: CASRVTGLAKNIQYF. CDR3 in DNA: TGTGCCAGCAGGGTTACGGGTCTAGCCAAAAACATTCAGTACTTC.

The chain couples TRBV7-8 to TRBJ2-2; a weak D match, TRBD2 (6 bases). This CDR3 spans 18 amino acids. With 1 base removed from V and 6 bases from J, the gap between germline ends came to 21 bases. CDR1 and CDR2 from the germline V gene are SGHVS and FQNEAQ. CDR3 amino acids: CASSLGEPRLVVSGELFF. The CDR3 bases are TGTGCCAGCAGCTTAGGCGAACCGAGACTAGTTGTTTCCGGGGAGCTGTTTTTT. Using reference TRBV7-8 and TRBJ2-2 for the parts outside the CDR3, the full variable domain is GAGVSQSPRYKVAKRGQDVALRCDPISGHVSLFWYQQALGQGPEFLTYFQNEAQLDKSGLPSDRFFAERPEGSVSTLKIQRTQQEDSAVYLCASSLGEPRLVVSGELFFGEGSRLTVL.